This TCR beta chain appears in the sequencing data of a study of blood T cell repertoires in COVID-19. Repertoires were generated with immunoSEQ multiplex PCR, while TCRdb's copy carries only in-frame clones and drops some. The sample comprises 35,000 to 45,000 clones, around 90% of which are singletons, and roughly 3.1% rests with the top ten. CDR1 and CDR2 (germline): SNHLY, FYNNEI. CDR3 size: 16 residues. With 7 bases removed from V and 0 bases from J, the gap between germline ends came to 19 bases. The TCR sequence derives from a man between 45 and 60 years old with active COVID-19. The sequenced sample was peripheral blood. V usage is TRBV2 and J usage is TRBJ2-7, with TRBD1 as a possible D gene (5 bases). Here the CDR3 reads CASIGTLVQASYEQYF. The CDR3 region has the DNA TGTGCCAGCATAGGAACGTTGGTACAGGCCTCCTACGAGCAGTACTTC.